These T cell receptor beta chains were read from a single sample in a study of blood T cell repertoires in COVID-19. Measured with immunoSEQ multiplex PCR; TCRdb has only the in-frame clones, and not every one. There are 160,000 or so clones in the sample; 80% to 90% occur only once, and less than 5% lies in the top ten. Sequenced sample: peripheral blood. The receptors originated from an older woman who had recovered from COVID-19. Each CDR3 is given without its conserved first and last residue. Each record gives: J gene, V gene, CDR3 protein.

>TRBJ2-5|TRBV7-3
ASSVCGPDSCQETQY
>TRBJ2-5|TRBV4-2
ASSQDHPPRGETQY
>TRBJ2-5|TRBV4-1
ASSQRDSQETQY
>TRBJ1-3|TRBV3-1/TRBV3-2
ASSKYIQGTGNTIY
>TRBJ2-7|TRBV28
ACISSQGGSYEQY
>TRBJ2-5|TRBV7-3
ASSPRTGGLETQY
>TRBJ2-7|TRBV12-3/TRBV12-4
ASSSGQGYEQY
>TRBJ1-6|TRBV7-9
ASSSGQGESPLH
>TRBJ2-2|TRBV6-5
ASNPDRNAGGELF
>TRBJ1-6|TRBV18
ASTGTRNNSPLH
>TRBJ1-1|TRBV4-1
ASSQTGARRTSEAF
>TRBJ1-1|TRBV2
ASSELPGNTEAF
>TRBJ2-7|TRBV6-5
ASSTVSGYEQY
>TRBJ1-1|TRBV5-1
ASSLDRGEAF
>TRBJ1-1|TRBV29-1
SVKQGGNTEAF
>TRBJ2-7|TRBV11-2
ASSLSDIAGYEQY